There are a few counts of the clone carrying this TCR beta chain. Its target is unknown. The data derive from a study of cytomegalovirus exposure and HLA in healthy donors. Study-wide points: Immune exposure information comprised only CMV serostatus. TCR beta V- and J-gene trimming was later associated with a missense DCLRE1C variant. According to an earlier analysis, most TCR beta V segments yielded productive rearrangements about 87% or about 30% of the time.

The PCR was carried out with 60 Vbeta primers and 13 Jbeta primers. Sequenced by immunoSEQ multiplex PCR; TCRdb stores in-frame clones only, minus some. The sample has about 130,000 clones, about 78% seen once; the top ten hold 2.5% to 3%. The TCR was taken from a human donor in good health. The material sequenced was PBMCs.

In DNA form, the CDR3 reads TGTGCCAGCAGTTACAGATTGAATGAAAAACTGTTTTTT. Its translation: CASSYRLNEKLFF. The chain combines TRBV9 with TRBJ1-4; D remains ambiguous. Trimming removed 5 bases from V and 5 bases from J, with 10 bases in between. This CDR3 comprises 13 residues. Germline lookup yields CDR1 SGDLS and CDR2 YYNGEE.